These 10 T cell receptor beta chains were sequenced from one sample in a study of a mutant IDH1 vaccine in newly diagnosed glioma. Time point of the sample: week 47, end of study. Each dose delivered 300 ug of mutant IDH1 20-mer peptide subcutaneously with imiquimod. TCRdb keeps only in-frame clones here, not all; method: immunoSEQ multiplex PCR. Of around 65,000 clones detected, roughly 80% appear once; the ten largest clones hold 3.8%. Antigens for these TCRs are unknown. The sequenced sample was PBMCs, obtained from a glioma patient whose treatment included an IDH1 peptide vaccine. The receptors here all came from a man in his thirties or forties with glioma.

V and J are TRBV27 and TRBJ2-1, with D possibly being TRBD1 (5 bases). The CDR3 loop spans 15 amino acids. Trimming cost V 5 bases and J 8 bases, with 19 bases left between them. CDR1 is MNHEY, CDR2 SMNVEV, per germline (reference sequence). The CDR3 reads CASSTPLQGTYEQFF. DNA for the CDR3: TGTGCCAGCAGTACTCCACTCCAGGGTACGTATGAGCAGTTCTTC.

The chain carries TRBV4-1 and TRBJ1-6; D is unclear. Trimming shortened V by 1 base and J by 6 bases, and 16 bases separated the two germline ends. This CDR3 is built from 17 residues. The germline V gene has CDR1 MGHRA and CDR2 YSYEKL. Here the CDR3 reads CASSQGPPRTGNSPLHF. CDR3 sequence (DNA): TGCGCCAGCAGCCAAGGACCACCGCGGACGGGTAATTCACCCCTCCACTTT.

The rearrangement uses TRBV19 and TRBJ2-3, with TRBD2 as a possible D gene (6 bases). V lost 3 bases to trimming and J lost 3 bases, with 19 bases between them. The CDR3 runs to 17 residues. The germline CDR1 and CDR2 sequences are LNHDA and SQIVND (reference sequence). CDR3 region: CASSIFRRGVDTDTQYF. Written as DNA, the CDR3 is TGTGCCAGTAGTATCTTCCGGAGGGGTGTCGATACAGATACGCAGTATTTT. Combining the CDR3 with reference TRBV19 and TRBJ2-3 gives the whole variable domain DGGITQSPKYLFRKEGQNVTLSCEQNLNHDAMYWYRQDPGQGLRLIYYSQIVNDFQKGDIAEGYSVSREKKESFPLTVTSAQKNPTAFYLCASSIFRRGVDTDTQYFGPGTRLTVL.

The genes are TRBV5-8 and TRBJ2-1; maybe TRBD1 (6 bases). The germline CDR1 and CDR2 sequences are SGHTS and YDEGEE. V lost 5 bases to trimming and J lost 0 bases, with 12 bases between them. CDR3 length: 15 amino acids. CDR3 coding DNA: TGTGCCAGCAGACTACAGGGCCGCTCCTACAATGAGCAGTTCTTC. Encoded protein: CASRLQGRSYNEQFF. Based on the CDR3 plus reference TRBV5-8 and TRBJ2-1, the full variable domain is EAGVTQSPTHLIKTRGQQATLRCSPISGHTSVYWYQQALGLGLQFLLWYDEGEERNRGNFPPRFSGRQFPNYSSELNVNALELEDSALYLCASRLQGRSYNEQFFGPGTRLTVL.

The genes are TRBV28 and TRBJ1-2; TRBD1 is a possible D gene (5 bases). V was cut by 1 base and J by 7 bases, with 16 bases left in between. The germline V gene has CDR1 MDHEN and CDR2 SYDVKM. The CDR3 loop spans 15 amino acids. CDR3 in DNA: TGTGCCAGCAGTTTATCTCTGTTGGGGCAGGGTGGCTACACCTTC. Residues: CASSLSLLGQGGYTF.

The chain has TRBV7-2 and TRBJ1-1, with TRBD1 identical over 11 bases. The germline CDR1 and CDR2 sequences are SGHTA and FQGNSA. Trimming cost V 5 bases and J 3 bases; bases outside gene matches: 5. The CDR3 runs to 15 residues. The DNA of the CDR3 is TGTGCCAGCAGCGAGGGACAGGGGGGCTACACTGAAGCTTTCTTT. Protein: CASSEGQGGYTEAFF.

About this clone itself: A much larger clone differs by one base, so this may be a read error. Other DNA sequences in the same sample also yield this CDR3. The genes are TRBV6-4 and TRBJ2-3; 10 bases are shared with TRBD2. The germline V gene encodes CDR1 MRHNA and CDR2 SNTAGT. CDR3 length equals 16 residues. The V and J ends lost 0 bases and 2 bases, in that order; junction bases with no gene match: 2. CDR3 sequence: CASSDSSGGATDTQYF. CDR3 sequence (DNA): TGTGCCAGCAGTGACTCAAGCGGGGGGGCCACAGATACGCAGTATTTT.

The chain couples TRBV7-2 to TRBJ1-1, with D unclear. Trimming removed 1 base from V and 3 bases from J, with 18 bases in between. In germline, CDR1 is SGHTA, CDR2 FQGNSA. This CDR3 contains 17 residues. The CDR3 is CASSLGGGVGLDTEAFF. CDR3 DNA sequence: TGTGCCAGCAGCTTAGGAGGCGGGGTTGGGTTGGACACTGAAGCTTTCTTT.

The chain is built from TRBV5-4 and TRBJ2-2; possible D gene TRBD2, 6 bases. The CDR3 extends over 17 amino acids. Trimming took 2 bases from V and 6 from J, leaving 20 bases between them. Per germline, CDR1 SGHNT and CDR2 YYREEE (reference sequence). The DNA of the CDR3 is TGTGCCAGCAGCTTAGATAACCGAAGGGTAGCGGCCGGGGAGCTGTTTTTT. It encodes CASSLDNRRVAAGELFF.

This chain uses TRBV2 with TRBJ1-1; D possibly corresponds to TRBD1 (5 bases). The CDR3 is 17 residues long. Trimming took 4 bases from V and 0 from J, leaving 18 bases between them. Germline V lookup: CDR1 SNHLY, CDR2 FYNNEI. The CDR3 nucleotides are TGTGCCAGCAGTGCTTCCCGGGACGGAATATTGAACACTGAAGCTTTCTTT. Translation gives CASSASRDGILNTEAFF.